A single sample gave rise to the 18 T cell receptor beta chains below, sequenced in a study of PD-1 blockade in mismatch repair-deficient tumors. Assay: immunoSEQ multiplex PCR; the TCRdb copy retains only in-frame clones and omits some. The table includes about 100,000 clones, over 75% detected once. The sample in question was peripheral blood, obtained about 33 weeks after starting pembrolizumab. The receptors were sampled from an adult with mismatch repair-deficient cancer.

This clone was seen only once. The V call is TRBV11-1, the J call TRBJ1-1; 12 bases agree with TRBD1. The CDR3 is 16 residues long. Trimming at V came to 6 bases and at J to 1 base, leaving 6 bases not matched to a gene. Germline-derived CDR1 and CDR2 are SGHAT and FQDESV (reference sequence). This CDR3 reads CASSLGQGATNTEAFF. For the CDR3, the DNA is TGTGCCAGCAGTTTGGGACAGGGGGCCACGAACACTGAAGCTTTCTTT.

The chain joins TRBV5-4 to TRBJ1-1, with D tentatively TRBD1 (5 bases). This CDR3 is 17 amino acids long. Germline V gene lookup returns CDR1 SGHNT and CDR2 YYREEE (reference sequence). Deletions cut 1 base from V and 0 bases from J, with 16 bases between. The CDR3, as DNA: TGTGCCAGCAGCTTGAGTCAGGGAGCTCGTATGAACACTGAAGCTTTCTTT. The encoded protein is CASSLSQGARMNTEAFF.

The table lists this clone with a count of one. V gene TRBV7-8 combines with J gene TRBJ1-1, with D uncertain. CDR3 length equals 16 residues. Trimming took 1 base from V and 1 from J, leaving 13 bases between them. Germline V gives CDR1 SGHVS, CDR2 FQNEAQ. The chain's CDR3 is CASSLGEGYTNTEAFF. CDR3 coding DNA: TGTGCCAGCAGCTTAGGGGAGGGATATACGAACACTGAAGCTTTCTTT.

V is TRBV13 and J is TRBJ2-1; D perhaps matches TRBD2 (5 bases). The length of the CDR3 is 13 residues. V lost 4 bases to trimming and J lost 5 bases, with 9 bases between them. Germline values: CDR1 PRHDT, CDR2 FYEKMQ (reference sequence). The CDR3 nucleotides read TGTGCCAGCAGCTCCCGGGGAGACAATGAGCAGTTCTTC. It is translated as CASSSRGDNEQFF.

Comment on this clone: Other DNA sequences in this sample translate to the same CDR3. J is TRBJ2-5 and V is TRBV7-2, with 9 bases aligning to TRBD2. J was trimmed by 5 bases and V by 1 base; bases with no gene match: 5. CDR3 length: 15 amino acids. Germline CDR1 is SGHTA and CDR2 is FQGNSA. CDR3 in amino acids: CASSLGVAGGETQYF. The CDR3, as DNA: TGTGCCAGCAGCTTAGGGGTCGCGGGGGGGGAGACCCAGTACTTC.

This clone was observed a single time. The J gene is TRBJ2-3, the V gene TRBV10-3; D gene ambiguous. Deletions cut 4 bases from V and 6 bases from J, with 11 bases between. The germline V gene encodes CDR1 ENHRY and CDR2 SYGVKD. The CDR3 runs to 13 residues. For the CDR3, the DNA is TGTGCCATCAGTGGCGCCAGTATTGATACGCAGTATTTT. Its protein is CAISGASIDTQYF.

The chain has TRBV2 and TRBJ2-2; D ambiguous. V lost 5 bases and J lost 1, with 5 bases in between. The CDR3 totals 13 residues. The V gene's germline CDR1 is SNHLY and CDR2 FYNNEI. CDR3 loop: CASSSKNTGELFF. DNA of the CDR3: TGTGCCAGCAGTTCAAAGAACACCGGGGAGCTGTTTTTT.

V gene TRBV6-5 combines with J gene TRBJ2-3; D is undetermined. Deletions cut 4 bases from V and 2 bases from J, with 4 bases between. CDR3 length: 12 amino acids. The V gene's germline CDR1 is MNHEY and CDR2 SVGAGI. CDR3 loop: CASSSTTDTQYF. The CDR3 bases are TGTGCCAGCAGTTCGACCACAGATACGCAGTATTTT.

This clone was seen a few times. The V gene is TRBV2, the J gene TRBJ1-1, with D unresolved. Germline loops: CDR1 SNHLY, CDR2 FYNNEI. V lost 1 base and J 1 base, leaving 7 bases between the germline ends. The CDR3 has 14 residues. The CDR3 nucleotides read TGTGCCAGCAGTGAAGTGCTGGCGAACACTGAAGCTTTCTTT. Protein sequence: CASSEVLANTEAFF.

This clone was observed once. The rearrangement links TRBV11-2 to TRBJ2-1, with TRBD2 identical over 14 bases. With V trimmed by 3 bases and J by 8 bases, 6 bases remained unmatched. From germline, CDR1 is SGHAT and CDR2 FQNNGV. There are 16 residues in the CDR3. This CDR3 reads CASSFRGLAGVDEQFF. The CDR3 nucleotides read TGTGCCAGCAGCTTTAGGGGACTAGCGGGAGTAGATGAGCAGTTCTTC.

The chain joins TRBV11-3 to TRBJ2-1, with 9 nucleotides matching TRBD2. CDR3 size: 15 residues. V shed 5 bases and J 6 bases; nucleotides not matched to a gene: 8. The germline CDR1 and CDR2 sequences are SGHNT and YENEEA. The CDR3 nucleotides read TGTGCCAGCAGCCTCTTAGCGGGAGATTTCAATGAGCAGTTCTTC. Translating it yields CASSLLAGDFNEQFF. Looking up the rest from reference TRBV11-3 and TRBJ2-1 gives the full variable domain: EAGVVQSPRYKIIEKKQPVAFWCNPISGHNTLYWYLQNLGQGPELLIRYENEEAVDDSQLPKDRFSAERLKGVDSTLKIQPAELGDSAVYLCASSLLAGDFNEQFFGPGTRLTVL.

This clone appeared a single time. This chain connects TRBV7-3 to TRBJ2-3; 10 bases are a match to TRBD2. The V gene end was trimmed by 5 bases and the J gene end by 6 bases; junction bases not matched to a gene: 8. The CDR3 totals 15 residues. Per the germline V gene, CDR1 is SGHTA and CDR2 is FQGTGA. The CDR3, as DNA: TGTGCCAGCAGCCTAGCGGGGGAAGGGCTCGATACGCAGTATTTT. Its protein product is CASSLAGEGLDTQYF.

The V gene is TRBV13, the J gene TRBJ2-3; no firm D call. Germline CDR1 reads PRHDT; CDR2 reads FYEKMQ (reference sequence). Trimming removed 5 bases at V and 5 bases at J, with 11 bases between. The CDR3 contains 13 residues. CDR3: CASSQRLLDTQYF. In DNA form, the CDR3 reads TGTGCCAGCAGCCAACGATTGTTAGATACGCAGTATTTT.

This clone was recorded only once. The rearrangement links TRBV11-3 to TRBJ1-4; TRBD1 is a possible D gene (5 bases). Germline values: CDR1 SGHNT, CDR2 YENEEA. With 2 bases removed from V and 2 bases from J, the gap between germline ends came to 18 bases. The CDR3 runs to 18 residues. The CDR3 nucleotides are TGTGCCAGCAGCTTATCAAGCTGGGGGACCCAGACTAATGAAAAACTGTTTTTT. Encoded protein: CASSLSSWGTQTNEKLFF. The variable domain in full, with the rest retrieved from reference TRBV11-3 and TRBJ1-4, is EAGVVQSPRYKIIEKKQPVAFWCNPISGHNTLYWYLQNLGQGPELLIRYENEEAVDDSQLPKDRFSAERLKGVDSTLKIQPAELGDSAVYLCASSLSSWGTQTNEKLFFGSGTQLSVL.

DNA for the CDR3: TGTGCCAGCACCCAGTGGGGGCAGAGCACAGATACGCAGTATTTT. This encodes CASTQWGQSTDTQYF. This chain connects TRBV6-6 to TRBJ2-3, with D perhaps matching TRBD1 (6 bases). The germline V gene has CDR1 MNHNY and CDR2 SVGAGI (reference sequence). V shed 7 bases and J shed 0 bases, with 14 bases lying between them. The CDR3 consists of 15 residues.

The rearrangement links TRBV5-8 to TRBJ1-2; unclear D gene. Germline V gene sequence: CDR1 SGHTS, CDR2 YDEGEE. The CDR3 length is 13 residues. V lost 0 bases to trimming and J lost 4 bases, with 7 bases between them. CDR3 amino acids: CASSLGGRYGYTF. DNA of the CDR3: TGTGCCAGCAGCTTGGGCGGACGCTATGGCTACACCTTC.

This sequence joins TRBV11-3 and TRBJ1-1; D might be TRBD1 (5 bases). Germline-derived CDR1 and CDR2 are SGHNT and YENEEA. The CDR3 totals 15 residues. V was pared by 1 base and J by 0 bases, with 9 bases between. The CDR3 sequence is CASSLVPRVNTEAFF. The CDR3 nucleotides are TGTGCCAGCAGCTTAGTCCCCAGGGTGAACACTGAAGCTTTCTTT.

The rearrangement links TRBV5-1 to TRBJ1-1, with D possibly TRBD1 on 5 matching bases. Trimming cost V 0 bases and J 4 bases, with 19 bases left between them. Germline assignment: CDR1 SGHRS and CDR2 YFSETQ. The CDR3 totals 17 residues. The CDR3 is CASSLAEGQGLGTEAFF. The CDR3 nucleotides read TGCGCCAGCAGCTTGGCTGAGGGCCAGGGTTTGGGCACTGAAGCTTTCTTT.